Below are 9 T cell receptor beta chains sequenced from a single sample in a study of beta chain features in type 1 diabetes. General study results and limits: Within each of all four CD4+ subsets, Type 1 diabetes patients had TCRB CDR3s that were moderately but significantly shorter.

The antigens these receptors bind are not known. Sequencing targeted expressed TCRB transcripts, as all isolated RNA had been reverse transcribed. The assay was immunoSEQ multiplex PCR, and TCRdb's table has in-frame clones only and misses some. There are 150,000 to 180,000 clones in the sample; 9% to 12% occur only once, and more than 0.45% lies in the top ten. The sample consisted of central memory CD4+ T cells from blood. Receptor source: a man under 40 with type 1 diabetes.

This clone was counted only a few times. The chain has TRBV9 and TRBJ1-4; D is ambiguous. Germline lookup yields CDR1 SGDLS and CDR2 YYNGEE. This CDR3 is built from 16 residues. With 4 bases removed from V and 3 bases from J, the gap between germline ends came to 16 bases. The CDR3 DNA reads TGTGCCAGCAGCCCTCGGACTAGCGTGGCTAATGAAAAACTGTTTTTT. Translating gives CASSPRTSVANEKLFF.

This clone was seen a handful of times. This sequence joins TRBV28 and TRBJ2-5, with 8 bases lining up with TRBD2. The V and J ends lost 8 bases and 5 bases, in that order; junction bases with no gene match: 22. The CDR3 is made up of 18 amino acids. Per the germline V gene, CDR1 is MDHEN and CDR2 is SYDVKM. CDR3 amino acids: CASSISGGMGTLLETQYF. In DNA form, the CDR3 reads TGTGCCAGCTCAATTTCGGGGGGGATGGGCACTTTGCTCGAGACCCAGTACTTC.

V and J are TRBV29-1 and TRBJ2-3; TRBD1 might be the D (6 bases). This CDR3 is 13 amino acids long. The germline CDR1 and CDR2 sequences are SQVTM and ANQGSEA. Deletions cut 4 bases from V and 4 bases from J, with 12 bases between. The DNA of the CDR3 is TGCAGCGTTGGGCAGGGGCCGGCAGATACGCAGTATTTT. Translated, it gives CSVGQGPADTQYF.

The CDR3 loop reads CASSGLAGEETQYF. DNA of the CDR3: TGTGCCAGTAGCGGACTAGCGGGAGAAGAGACCCAGTACTTC. The chain is built from TRBV19 and TRBJ2-5; the match to TRBD2 covers 13 bases. Unmatched junction bases numbered 1, after V lost 6 bases and J lost 3 bases. CDR1 is LNHDA and CDR2 is SQIVND in the germline V gene (reference sequence). The CDR3 is 14 residues long.

A few counts support this clone. This chain uses TRBV5-5 with TRBJ1-2; TRBD1 matches 8 bases. Germline CDR1 reads SGHKS; CDR2 reads YYEKEE (reference sequence). The CDR3 length is 13 residues. J lost 4 bases, V lost 4 bases, and 3 bases had no gene match. CDR3: CASSPGTGYGYTF. The CDR3 region has the DNA TGTGCCAGCAGCCCCGGGACAGGCTATGGCTACACCTTC.

This clone was seen more than once but under ten times. V usage is TRBV5-1 and J usage is TRBJ2-1; 9 bases are a match to TRBD1. Trimming cost V 6 bases and J 8 bases; bases outside gene matches: 12. The CDR3 spans 15 residues. Germline V CDR1 and CDR2: SGHRS, YFSETQ. The chain's CDR3 is CASIPGQGYVYEQFF. The DNA of the CDR3 is TGCGCCAGCATACCGGGACAGGGTTATGTTTATGAGCAGTTCTTC.

The V gene is TRBV1, the J gene TRBJ1-2. TRBV1 constitutes a pseudogene. The CDR3 has 15 amino acids. The CDR3 loop is CTSELEESLNYGYTF. In DNA form, the CDR3 reads TGCACCAGTGAATTGGAGGAGAGCCTTAACTATGGCTACACCTTC.

This clone came up a few times. V usage is TRBV9 and J usage is TRBJ1-1; no clear D gene. CDR3 length: 13 residues. V shed 1 base and J shed 0 bases, with 4 bases lying between them. Germline assignment: CDR1 SGDLS and CDR2 YYNGEE. This chain's CDR3 is CASSVTMNTEAFF. The CDR3 coding sequence is TGTGCCAGCAGCGTAACAATGAACACTGAAGCTTTCTTT.

The sample holds a few counts of this clone. The chain links TRBV5-1 to TRBJ2-7; 13 nucleotides line up with TRBD2. The trim removed 4 bases at V and 6 bases at J, leaving 4 bases unmatched. Germline V CDR1 and CDR2: SGHRS, YFSETQ. The CDR3 has 14 residues. This CDR3 reads CASSRTSGSSEQYF. The CDR3 bases are TGCGCCAGCAGCCGGACTAGCGGGAGTAGCGAGCAGTACTTC.